Included here is one TCR beta chain sequence, with context. This sample was taken from a study of OX40 agonist ivuxolimab in advanced cancers. Sequencing was performed with immunoSEQ multiplex PCR; in TCRdb, only in-frame clones are kept and a portion is missing. Counted here are 55,000 to 70,000 clones, 70% to 90% occurring once; the ten biggest clones make up 5% to 6.5%. Exclusion of a patient followed from autoimmune disease history or systemic immunosuppression. The V and J ends lost 4 bases and 3 bases, in that order; junction bases with no gene match: 7. The CDR3 loop spans 15 amino acids. Germline V gene lookup returns CDR1 SGHRS and CDR2 YFSETQ.

The chain carries TRBV5-1 and TRBJ2-7; 10 bases are a match to TRBD1. The TCR comes from an adult with an advanced solid tumor such as melanoma, head and neck, liver or kidney cancer. The source was CD4+ or CD8+ T cells sorted from blood, collected in a trial of the OX40 agonist ivuxolimab. The CDR3 bases are TGCGCCAGCAGCCCGACAGGGGGCGTTTACTACGAGCAGTACTTC. It codes for CASSPTGGVYYEQYF.